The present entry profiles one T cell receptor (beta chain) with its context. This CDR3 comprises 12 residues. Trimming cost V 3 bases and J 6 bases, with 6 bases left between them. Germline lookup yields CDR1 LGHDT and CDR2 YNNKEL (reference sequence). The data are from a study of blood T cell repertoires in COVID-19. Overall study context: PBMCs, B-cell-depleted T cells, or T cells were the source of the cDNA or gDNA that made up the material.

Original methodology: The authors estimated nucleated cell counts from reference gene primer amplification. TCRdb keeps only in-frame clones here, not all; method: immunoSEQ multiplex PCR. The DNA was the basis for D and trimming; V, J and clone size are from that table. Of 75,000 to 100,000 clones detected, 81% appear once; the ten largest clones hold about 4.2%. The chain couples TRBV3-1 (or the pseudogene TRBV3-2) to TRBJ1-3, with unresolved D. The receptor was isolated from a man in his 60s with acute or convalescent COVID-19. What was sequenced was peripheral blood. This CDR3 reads CASSQAVNTIYF. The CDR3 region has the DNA TGTGCCAGCAGCCAGGCAGTAAACACCATATATTTT.